This T cell receptor beta chain was captured by sequencing in a study of T-cell reconstitution after alpha-beta-depleted transplantation in children. Study-level points and caveats: The main origin of T-cell counts and diversity one year after transplant was newly produced T cells. Recipient T cells and thymic progenitors that survived were the source of the high TCRbeta diversity seen at day 60 in some patients. Reportedly, only several hundred clones from non-depleted graft cells drove alpha-beta T-cell counts at about two months.

The library targeted TCRbeta and was prepared with unique molecular identifiers. TCRdb independently ran MiXCR on the PCR reads; one entry per CDR3 protein. The sample lists more than 100,000 distinct CDR3 sequences; roughly 23% were seen once. CDR1 is KGHSH and CDR2 is LQKENI in the germline V gene. This CDR3 is built from 11 residues. V was clipped by 3 bases and J by 5 bases, with 5 bases between them. This clonotype was counted between two and nine times. Its antigen is unknown. The source material was PBMCs, mostly from graft donor cells, sampled 180 days after TCRalphabeta/CD19-depleted stem cell transplant. The receptor comes from a male patient aged 2 to 10 who had a stem cell transplant for chronic granulomatous disease, so the T cells may come from the graft donor. The chain joins TRBV18 to TRBJ2-7; D remains unclear. CDR3 residues: CASSPKHEQYF. For the CDR3, the DNA is TGTGCCAGCTCACCGAAACACGAGCAGTACTTC.